Shown below are 25 T cell receptor beta chains from a single sample sequenced in a study of regulatory T cells in long-lasting Graves disease. This sample's time point: newly diagnosed GD, antithyroid drugs for less than 3 months. The authors made the TCR library using RNA they extracted from PBMCs. Relying on iRepertoire HTBI primers and Arm-PCR of CDR3 regions, the team built TCR beta libraries. TCRdb analysed the multiplex PCR reads with MiXCR anew, one entry per CDR3 protein. The sample yields 400,000 to 500,000 distinct CDR3 sequences, approximately 16% seen once. This sample was shared with a second study, whose subject was T cells in Graves' hyperthyroidism and ophthalmopathy.

The source material was peripheral blood mononuclear cells (PBMCs), sampled at new diagnosis, from a patient treated with antithyroid drugs. These receptors were obtained from a woman aged 18-29 years with Graves disease.

A few counts support this clonotype. The chain links TRBV3-1 to TRBJ2-7; weak D call: TRBD2 (6 bases). V gave up 3 bases and J gave up 3 bases, with 12 bases separating them. Germline values: CDR1 LGHDT, CDR2 YNNKEL (reference sequence). The CDR3 is 14 amino acids. CDR3 in amino acids: CASSQGTRRYEQYF. The CDR3 DNA reads as TGTGCCAGCAGCCAGGGGACTCGTCGCTACGAGCAGTACTTC.

This clonotype was seen a few times. V usage is TRBV15 and J usage is TRBJ2-7; 10 positions agree with TRBD2. This CDR3 has 15 amino acids. Trimming took 3 bases from V and 2 from J; bases not matched to a gene: 4. Germline assignment: CDR1 LNHNV and CDR2 YYDKDF (reference sequence). The CDR3: CATSSPGTSAYEQYF. CDR3 nucleotide sequence: TGTGCCACCAGCAGCCCCGGGACTAGCGCCTACGAGCAGTACTTC.

This chain joins TRBV30 and TRBJ1-2, with 7 bases matching TRBD1. The J segment lost 5 bases and the V segment lost 7 bases, leaving 19 bases of the junction unmatched. The CDR3 is 16 residues long. The germline V gene has CDR1 GTSNPN and CDR2 SVGIG (reference sequence). The CDR3 spells CASSPRTGLFSYGYTF. Written as DNA, the CDR3 is TGTGCCTCCTCTCCGCGGACAGGACTTTTTTCGTATGGCTACACCTTC.

This clonotype has only a few counts. The J gene is TRBJ1-1, the V gene TRBV12-3 or TRBV12-4; weak D call: TRBD1 (6 bases). This CDR3 contains 14 residues. With 3 bases removed from V and 3 bases from J, the gap between germline ends came to 11 bases. The CDR3 sequence: CASSFDRPYTEAFF. CDR3 in DNA: TGTGCCAGCAGTTTCGACAGGCCATACACTGAAGCTTTCTTT.

This clonotype occurred a few times. The chain has TRBV10-3 and TRBJ1-3; 7 bases line up with TRBD1. The CDR3 runs 16 residues. Trimming removed 3 bases from V and 1 base from J; junction bases left unmatched: 6. Germline assignment: CDR1 ENHRY and CDR2 SYGVKD. In DNA, the CDR3 is TGTGCCATCAGTGACCAGACAGGGACTTCTGGAAACACCATATATTTT. The encoded protein is CAISDQTGTSGNTIYF.

The sample holds many counts of this clonotype. This rearrangement joins TRBV20-1 to TRBJ1-5; a possible D gene is TRBD1 (5 bases). CDR3 length: 14 residues. The V end lost 6 bases, the J end lost 0 bases, and 12 bases lay between the germline ends. Per germline, CDR1 DFQATT and CDR2 SNEGSKA (reference sequence). The CDR3 protein is CSAPDKNSNQPQHF. CDR3 sequence (DNA): TGCAGTGCACCGGACAAGAATAGCAATCAGCCCCAGCATTTT.

This clonotype has ten or more counts. The rearrangement uses TRBV7-8 and TRBJ2-7; TRBD1 agrees at 7 bases. Germline V gives CDR1 SGHVS, CDR2 FQNEAQ. This CDR3 is 12 amino acids long. The junction had 3 bases not matched to a gene; V was cut back by 5 bases and J by 5 bases. The CDR3 DNA sequence: TGTGCCAGCAGCGGAGACAGGGACGAGCAGTACTTC. This encodes CASSGDRDEQYF.

This clonotype was counted many times. This sequence joins TRBV10-3 and TRBJ2-7, with TRBD2 matching over 10 bases. The germline gives CDR1 ENHRY, CDR2 SYGVKD. The CDR3 loop spans 16 amino acids. The trim removed 6 bases at V and 2 bases at J, leaving 10 bases unmatched. CDR3 nucleotide sequence: TGTGCCATCAGGCCTTACGGGACTAGCGTAACCTACGAGCAGTACTTC. Its protein is CAIRPYGTSVTYEQYF.

Only a few counts were recorded for this clonotype. The chain is built from TRBV12-3 or TRBV12-4 and TRBJ2-2; no firm D call. Trimming pared 5 bases from V and 2 bases from J, leaving 6 bases between. This CDR3 region has 13 residues. The CDR3, as DNA: TGTGCCAGCAGTAGAATAAACACCGGGGAGCTGTTTTTT. Encoded protein: CASSRINTGELFF.

The V call is TRBV7-3, the J call TRBJ2-1; D not certain. Germline V lookup: CDR1 SGHTA, CDR2 FQGTGA. V lost 0 bases and J 2 bases, leaving 8 bases between the germline ends. This CDR3 region has 15 residues. The CDR3 DNA reads TGTGCCAGCAGCTTAACTGCCTCAGCCTACAATGAGCAGTTCTTC. It codes for CASSLTASAYNEQFF.

V gene TRBV5-1 combines with J gene TRBJ2-2; tentatively, D is TRBD1 (6 bases). The V end was cut by 1 base, the J end by 4 bases, with 14 bases between. Germline CDR1 reads SGHRS; CDR2 reads YFSETQ. The CDR3 runs to 16 residues. The CDR3: CASSLLAGDLTGELFF. The CDR3 region has the DNA TGCGCCAGCAGCTTGCTGGCAGGGGACCTCACCGGGGAGCTGTTTTTT.

There are many counts of this clonotype. The V gene is TRBV28, the J gene TRBJ2-6, with a possible D match to TRBD2 (6 bases). Per the germline V gene, CDR1 is MDHEN and CDR2 is SYDVKM. V was cut by 5 bases and J by 0 bases, with 23 bases left in between. The CDR3 extends over 20 amino acids. The CDR3 bases are TGTGCCAGCAGTCCGACGTTGGGGGGAGCGGTGAGCTCTGGGGCCAACGTCCTGACTTTC. Translation: CASSPTLGGAVSSGANVLTF.

In its sample, this clonotype was seen many times. Here the CDR3 DNA reads TGTGCCAGCTCCTACTTGGGCAATCAGCCCCAGCATTTT. Its protein product is CASSYLGNQPQHF. The rearrangement uses TRBV18 and TRBJ1-5; D remains unclear. Germline CDR1 is KGHSH and CDR2 is LQKENI. Deletions cut 6 bases from V and 2 bases from J, with 8 bases between. CDR3 size: 13 residues.

This chain connects TRBV7-9 to TRBJ2-1; 7 bases match TRBD1. The CDR3 has 16 residues. V dropped 7 bases and J dropped 5; count of bases not matched to a gene: 14. Germline V gives CDR1 SEHNR, CDR2 FQNEAQ (reference sequence). In DNA form, the CDR3 reads TGTGCCAGCACCAAGGGCGAGGGGGCTCTACACAATGAGCAGTTCTTC. It specifies CASTKGEGALHNEQFF.

The V and J genes are TRBV9 and TRBJ2-1; D unclear. Trimming took 0 bases from V and 4 from J, leaving 14 bases between them. This CDR3 region has 16 residues. Germline V gene sequence: CDR1 SGDLS, CDR2 YYNGEE. In DNA form, the CDR3 reads TGTGCCAGCAGCGTAGCCGGTAGCTTGGGGTACAATGAGCAGTTCTTC. Protein sequence: CASSVAGSLGYNEQFF.

The chain uses TRBV18 and TRBJ2-6; 12 nucleotides match TRBD1. Trimming removed 4 bases from V and 0 bases from J; junction bases left unmatched: 7. CDR1 is KGHSH, CDR2 LQKENI, per germline. CDR3 length: 19 amino acids. Here the CDR3 reads CASSQGQGASLSGANVLTF. The CDR3 nucleotides are TGTGCCAGCTCACAGGGACAGGGGGCCTCCCTCTCTGGGGCCAACGTCCTGACTTTC.

The chain recombines TRBV5-5 with TRBJ2-3; D remains unclear. Trimming took 0 bases from V and 6 from J, leaving 17 bases between them. The CDR3 runs to 16 residues. Germline V gives CDR1 SGHKS, CDR2 YYEKEE (reference sequence). CDR3 coding DNA: TGTGCCAGCAGCTTGGGTCAGGTCCCCCACACGGATACGCAGTATTTT. Its protein product is CASSLGQVPHTDTQYF.

This clonotype was detected only a few times. The chain couples TRBV7-2 to TRBJ1-1; D not resolved. V shed 4 bases and J shed 7 bases, with 10 bases lying between them. The germline gives CDR1 SGHTA, CDR2 FQGNSA. CDR3 length equals 12 residues. In nucleotides, the CDR3 is TGTGCCAGCAGCTGGATTGGGCGTGAAGCTTTCTTT. Translation gives CASSWIGREAFF.

This clonotype has just a few counts. The V gene is TRBV18, the J gene TRBJ2-7; 8 bases match TRBD2. In germline, CDR1 is KGHSH, CDR2 LQKENI. The J segment lost 3 bases and the V segment lost 4 bases, leaving 11 bases of the junction unmatched. The CDR3 runs to 16 residues. The CDR3 sequence is CASSQVALAVLYEQYF. CDR3 coding DNA: TGTGCCAGCTCACAAGTGGCACTAGCGGTCCTCTACGAGCAGTACTTC.

Points on this clonotype: At one of its ends the junction is not consistent with the germline gene, which may arise from a read error. This rearrangement joins TRBV10-3 to TRBJ2-2, with 7 bases identical to TRBD1. The CDR3 runs to 16 residues. Per germline, CDR1 ENHRY and CDR2 SYGVKD. The chain's CDR3 is CATSPRQGGGTGKLFF. CDR3 coding DNA: TGTGCCACCAGCCCACGACAGGGTGGAGGCACCGGGAAGCTGTTTTTT.

A word on this clonotype: This may come from a read error, since a much larger clone is one base off. This chain connects TRBV3-1 to TRBJ2-1; 10 bases match TRBD2. Gene TRBJ2-7 matches the end of the DNA better, so the J call may be wrong. This CDR3 contains 14 residues. Germline assignment: CDR1 LGHDT and CDR2 YNNKEL (reference sequence). The CDR3 nucleotides are TGTGCCAGCAGTGGGCTAGCGGGAGACGGGGAGCAGTACTTC. Translation: CASSGLAGDGEQYF.

Only a few counts were recorded for this clonotype. J is TRBJ2-2 and V is TRBV5-4; 7 positions match TRBD2. CDR3 length equals 17 residues. Germline V lookup: CDR1 SGHNT, CDR2 YYREEE (reference sequence). V was clipped by 4 bases and J by 2 bases; unmatched bases: 11. The CDR3 reads CASSRPTGGSNTGELFF. As DNA, the CDR3 is TGTGCCAGCAGCCGCCCTACTGGCGGGAGCAACACCGGGGAGCTGTTTTTT.

In this sample, this clonotype turned up many times. The V call is TRBV7-8, the J call TRBJ2-7; D unclear. The germline gives CDR1 SGHVS, CDR2 FQNEAQ. The length of the CDR3 is 15 residues. V was pared by 3 bases and J by 2 bases, with 14 bases between. The CDR3 spells CASSFSLIVAYEQYF. CDR3 bases: TGTGCCAGCAGCTTTAGCCTTATCGTGGCCTACGAGCAGTACTTC.

This clonotype was seen at least ten times. DNA for the CDR3: TGTGCCAGCAGCATCTTACCCGGCTCCTACGAGCAGTACTTC. Translated, it gives CASSILPGSYEQYF. This chain connects TRBV27 to TRBJ2-7; D not resolved. This CDR3 spans 14 amino acids. The V and J ends lost 6 bases and 0 bases respectively, with 12 bases between them. Germline-derived CDR1 and CDR2 are MNHEY and SMNVEV (reference sequence).

The V and J genes are TRBV9 and TRBJ2-3, with D uncertain. This CDR3 region has 8 residues. V was cut by 9 bases and J by 7 bases, with 3 bases left in between. Germline values: CDR1 SGDLS, CDR2 YYNGEE. The CDR3 bases are TGTGCCAACTATACGCAGTATTTT. Amino acid sequence: CANYTQYF.